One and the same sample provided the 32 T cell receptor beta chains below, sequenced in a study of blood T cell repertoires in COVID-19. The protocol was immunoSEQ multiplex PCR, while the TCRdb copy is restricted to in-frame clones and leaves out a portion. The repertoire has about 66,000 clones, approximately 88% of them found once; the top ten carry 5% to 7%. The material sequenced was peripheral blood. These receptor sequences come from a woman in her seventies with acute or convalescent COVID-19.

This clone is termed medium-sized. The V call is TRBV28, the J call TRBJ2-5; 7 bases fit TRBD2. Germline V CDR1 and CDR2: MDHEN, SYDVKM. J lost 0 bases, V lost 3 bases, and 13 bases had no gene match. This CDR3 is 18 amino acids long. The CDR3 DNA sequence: TGTGCCAGCAGTTTCAATCCTCGGGACTACGAGTACCAAGAGACCCAGTACTTC. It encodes CASSFNPRDYEYQETQYF.

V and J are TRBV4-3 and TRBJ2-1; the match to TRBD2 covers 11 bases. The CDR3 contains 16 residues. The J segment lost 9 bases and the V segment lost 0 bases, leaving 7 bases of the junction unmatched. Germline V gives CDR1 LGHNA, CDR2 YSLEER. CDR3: CASSQDRLAGWVEQFF. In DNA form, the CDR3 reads TGCGCCAGCAGCCAAGATAGACTAGCGGGGTGGGTTGAGCAGTTCTTC.

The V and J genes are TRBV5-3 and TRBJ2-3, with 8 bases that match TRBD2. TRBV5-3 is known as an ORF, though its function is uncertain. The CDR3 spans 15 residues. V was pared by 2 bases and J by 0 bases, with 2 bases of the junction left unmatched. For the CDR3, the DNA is TGTGCCAGAAGCTTACTAGCGGCTAGCACAGATACGCAGTATTTT. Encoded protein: CARSLLAASTDTQYF.

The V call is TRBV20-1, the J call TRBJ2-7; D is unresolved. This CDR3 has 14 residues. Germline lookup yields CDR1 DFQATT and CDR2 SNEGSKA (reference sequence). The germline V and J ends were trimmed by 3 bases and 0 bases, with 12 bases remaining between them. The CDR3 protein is CSASVGSSSYEQYF. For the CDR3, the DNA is TGCAGTGCTAGTGTAGGTTCTAGCTCCTACGAGCAGTACTTC.

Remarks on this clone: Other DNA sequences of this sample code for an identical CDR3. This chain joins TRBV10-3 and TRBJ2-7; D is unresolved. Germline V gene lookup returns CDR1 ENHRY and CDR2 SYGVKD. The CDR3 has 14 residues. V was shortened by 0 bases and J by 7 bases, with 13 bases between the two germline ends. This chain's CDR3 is CAISESPRQQEQYF. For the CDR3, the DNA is TGTGCCATCAGTGAGTCTCCGCGGCAGCAAGAGCAGTACTTC.

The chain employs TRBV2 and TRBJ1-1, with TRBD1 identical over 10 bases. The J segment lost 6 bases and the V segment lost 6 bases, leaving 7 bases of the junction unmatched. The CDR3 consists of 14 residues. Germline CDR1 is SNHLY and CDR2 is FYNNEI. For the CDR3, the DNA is TGTGCCAGCAGAGATGGACAGGGGGTCCCTGAAGCTTTCTTT. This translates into CASRDGQGVPEAFF.

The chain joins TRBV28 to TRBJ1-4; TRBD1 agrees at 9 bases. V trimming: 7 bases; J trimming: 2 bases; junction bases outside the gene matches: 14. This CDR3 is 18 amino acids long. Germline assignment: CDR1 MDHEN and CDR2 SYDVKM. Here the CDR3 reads CASTLDRGRVGTNEKLFF. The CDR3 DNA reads TGTGCCAGCACCTTGGACAGGGGTAGAGTAGGGACTAATGAAAAACTGTTTTTT.

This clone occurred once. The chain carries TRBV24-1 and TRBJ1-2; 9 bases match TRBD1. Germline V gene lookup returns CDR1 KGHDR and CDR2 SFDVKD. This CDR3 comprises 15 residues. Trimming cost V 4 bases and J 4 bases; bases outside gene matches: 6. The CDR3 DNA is TGTGCCACCAGTGACGCGGGACAGGGTTTCTATGGCTACACCTTC. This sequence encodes CATSDAGQGFYGYTF.

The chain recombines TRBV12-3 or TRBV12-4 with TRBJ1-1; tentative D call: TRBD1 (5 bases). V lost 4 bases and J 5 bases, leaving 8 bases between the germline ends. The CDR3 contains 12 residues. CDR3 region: CASSSGRTEAFF. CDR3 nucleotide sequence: TGTGCCAGCAGTTCAGGGCGTACTGAAGCTTTCTTT.

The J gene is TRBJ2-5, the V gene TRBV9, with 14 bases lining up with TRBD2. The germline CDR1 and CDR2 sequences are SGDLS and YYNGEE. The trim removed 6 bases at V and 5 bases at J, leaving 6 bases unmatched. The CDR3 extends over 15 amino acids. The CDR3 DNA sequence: TGTGCCAGCAACCGACTAGCGGGGGGGCTGGAGACCCAGTACTTC. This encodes CASNRLAGGLETQYF.

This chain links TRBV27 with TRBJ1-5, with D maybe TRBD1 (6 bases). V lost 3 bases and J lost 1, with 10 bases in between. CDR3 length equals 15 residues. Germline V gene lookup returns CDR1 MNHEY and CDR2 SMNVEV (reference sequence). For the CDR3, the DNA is TGTGCCAGCAGTTTTAGCAGGGGAAGCAATCAGCCCCAGCATTTT. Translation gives CASSFSRGSNQPQHF.

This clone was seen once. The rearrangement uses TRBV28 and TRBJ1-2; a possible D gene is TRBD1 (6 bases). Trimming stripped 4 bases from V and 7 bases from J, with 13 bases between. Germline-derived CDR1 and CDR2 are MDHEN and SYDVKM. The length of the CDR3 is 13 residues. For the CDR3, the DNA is TGTGCCAGCAGTTCCATGACAGGTTTTGGCTACACCTTC. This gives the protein CASSSMTGFGYTF.

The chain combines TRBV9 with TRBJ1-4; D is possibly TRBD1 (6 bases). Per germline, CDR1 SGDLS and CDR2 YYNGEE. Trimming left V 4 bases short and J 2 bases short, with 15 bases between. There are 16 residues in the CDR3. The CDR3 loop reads CASSLSGTPTNEKLFF. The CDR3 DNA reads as TGTGCCAGCAGCCTCTCCGGGACACCCACTAATGAAAAACTGTTTTTT.

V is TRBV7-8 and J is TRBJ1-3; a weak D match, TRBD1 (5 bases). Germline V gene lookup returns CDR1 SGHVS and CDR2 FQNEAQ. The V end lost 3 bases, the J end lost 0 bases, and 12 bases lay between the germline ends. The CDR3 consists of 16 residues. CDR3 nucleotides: TGTGCCAGCAGCTTCGTCTCGGGACTCTCTGGAAACACCATATATTTT. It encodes CASSFVSGLSGNTIYF.

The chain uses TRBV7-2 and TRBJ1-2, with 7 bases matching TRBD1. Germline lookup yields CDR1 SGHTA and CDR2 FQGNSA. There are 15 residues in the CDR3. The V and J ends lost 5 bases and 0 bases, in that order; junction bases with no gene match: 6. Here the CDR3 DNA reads TGTGCCAGCAGCCCACGCACAGGGGCTAACTATGGCTACACCTTC. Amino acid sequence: CASSPRTGANYGYTF.

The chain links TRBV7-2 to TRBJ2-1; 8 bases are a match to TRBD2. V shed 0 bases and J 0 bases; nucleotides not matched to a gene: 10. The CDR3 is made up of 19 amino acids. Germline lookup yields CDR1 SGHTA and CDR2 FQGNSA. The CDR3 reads CASSLALTSGLISYNEQFF. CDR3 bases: TGTGCCAGCAGCTTAGCGCTAACTAGCGGTCTTATCTCCTACAATGAGCAGTTCTTC.

The CDR3 DNA reads TGTGCCAGCACCGACCCTAGCGGAGGCACAGATACGCAGTATTTT. Its translation: CASTDPSGGTDTQYF. The chain employs TRBV6-5 and TRBJ2-3, with 7 bases aligning to TRBD2. CDR3 length equals 15 residues. Per germline, CDR1 MNHEY and CDR2 SVGAGI. With 7 bases clipped from V and 1 base from J, the junction kept 8 bases outside the gene matches.

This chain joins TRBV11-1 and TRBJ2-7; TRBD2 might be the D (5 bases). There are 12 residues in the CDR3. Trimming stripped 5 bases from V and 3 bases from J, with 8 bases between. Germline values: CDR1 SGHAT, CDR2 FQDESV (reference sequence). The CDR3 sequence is CASSPDFYEQYF. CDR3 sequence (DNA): TGTGCCAGCAGCCCGGACTTCTACGAGCAGTACTTC.

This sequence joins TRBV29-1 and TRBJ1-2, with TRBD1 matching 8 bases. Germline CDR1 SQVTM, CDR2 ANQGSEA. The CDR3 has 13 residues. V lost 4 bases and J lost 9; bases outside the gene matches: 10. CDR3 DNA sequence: TGCAGCGTTGCGGACAGGGTGACTGGTCGCTACACCTTC. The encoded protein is CSVADRVTGRYTF.

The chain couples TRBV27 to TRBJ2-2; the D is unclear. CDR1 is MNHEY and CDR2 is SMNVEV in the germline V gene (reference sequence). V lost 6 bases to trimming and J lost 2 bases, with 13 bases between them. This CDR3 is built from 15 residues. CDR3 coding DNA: TGTGCCAGCAGAGCCCTCAGGTTTAACACCGGGGAGCTGTTTTTT. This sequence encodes CASRALRFNTGELFF.

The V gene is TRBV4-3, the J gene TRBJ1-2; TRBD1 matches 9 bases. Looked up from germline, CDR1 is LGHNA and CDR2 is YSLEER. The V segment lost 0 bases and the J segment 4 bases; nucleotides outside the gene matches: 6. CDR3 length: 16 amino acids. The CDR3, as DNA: TGCGCCAGCAGCCAAGATGCCGGGACAGGGATCTATGGCTACACCTTC. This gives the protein CASSQDAGTGIYGYTF.

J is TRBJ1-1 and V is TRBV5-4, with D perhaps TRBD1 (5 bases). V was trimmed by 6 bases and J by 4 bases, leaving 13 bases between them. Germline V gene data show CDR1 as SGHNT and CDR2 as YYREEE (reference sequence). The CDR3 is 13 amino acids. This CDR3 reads CASTLWGGTEAFF. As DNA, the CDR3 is TGTGCCAGCACCCTTTGGGGGGGCACTGAAGCTTTCTTT.

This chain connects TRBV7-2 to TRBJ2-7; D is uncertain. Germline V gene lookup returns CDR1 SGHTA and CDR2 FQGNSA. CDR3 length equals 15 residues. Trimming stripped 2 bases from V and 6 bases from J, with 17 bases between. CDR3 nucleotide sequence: TGTGCCAGCAGCTTAACCCCGGGTCGAGCATCCGAGCAGTACTTC. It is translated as CASSLTPGRASEQYF. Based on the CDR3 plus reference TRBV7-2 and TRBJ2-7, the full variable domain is GAGVSQSPSNKVTEKGKDVELRCDPISGHTALYWYRQSLGQGLEFLIYFQGNSAPDKSGLPSDRFSAERTGGSVSTLTIQRTQQEDSAVYLCASSLTPGRASEQYFGPGTRLTVT.

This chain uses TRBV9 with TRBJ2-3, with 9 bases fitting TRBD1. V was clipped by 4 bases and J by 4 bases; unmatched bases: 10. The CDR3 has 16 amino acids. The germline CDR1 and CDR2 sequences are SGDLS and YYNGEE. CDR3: CASSRRDREVPDTQYF. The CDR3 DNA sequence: TGTGCCAGCAGCAGACGGGACAGGGAGGTCCCAGATACGCAGTATTTT.

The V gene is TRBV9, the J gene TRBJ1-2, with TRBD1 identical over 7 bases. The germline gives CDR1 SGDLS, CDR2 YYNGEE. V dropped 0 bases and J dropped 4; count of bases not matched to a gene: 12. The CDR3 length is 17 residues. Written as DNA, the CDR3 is TGTGCCAGCAGCGTAGGAACTAGGCCAGGGGGTTCCTATGGCTACACCTTC. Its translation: CASSVGTRPGGSYGYTF.

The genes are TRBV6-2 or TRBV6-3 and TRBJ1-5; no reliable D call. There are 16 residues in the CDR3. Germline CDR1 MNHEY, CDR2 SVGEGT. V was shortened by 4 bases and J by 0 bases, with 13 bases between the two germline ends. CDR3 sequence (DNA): TGTGCCAGCAGTTTTAGTCCACGGAGTAGCAATCAGCCCCAGCATTTT. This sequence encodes CASSFSPRSSNQPQHF.

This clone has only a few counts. The CDR3 DNA sequence: TGTGCCAGCAGCTTCCTGGAAGCTTTCTTT. This codes for CASSFLEAFF. The rearrangement uses TRBV7-9 and TRBJ1-1; no clear D. The V gene's germline CDR1 is SEHNR and CDR2 FQNEAQ (reference sequence). Trimming cost V 3 bases and J 8 bases, with 4 bases left between them. The CDR3 runs to 10 residues. Using reference TRBV7-9 and TRBJ1-1 for the parts outside the CDR3, the full variable domain is DTGVSQNPRHKITKRGQNVTFRCDPISEHNRLYWYRQTLGQGPEFLTYFQNEAQLEKSRLLSDRFSAERPKGSFSTLEIQRTEQGDSAMYLCASSFLEAFFGQGTRLTVV.

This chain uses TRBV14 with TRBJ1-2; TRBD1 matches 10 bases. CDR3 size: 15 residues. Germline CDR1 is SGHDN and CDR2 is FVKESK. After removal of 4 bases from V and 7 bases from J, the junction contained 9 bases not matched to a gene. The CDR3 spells CASSRDRGVFSGYTF. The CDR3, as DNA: TGTGCCAGCAGCCGGGACAGGGGAGTGTTTAGTGGCTACACCTTC.

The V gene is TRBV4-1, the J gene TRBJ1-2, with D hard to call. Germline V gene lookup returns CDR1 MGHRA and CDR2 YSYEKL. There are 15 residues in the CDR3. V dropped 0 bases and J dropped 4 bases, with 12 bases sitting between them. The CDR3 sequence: CASSQDLGPSYGYTF. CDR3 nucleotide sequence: TGCGCCAGCAGCCAAGATCTTGGGCCATCCTATGGCTACACCTTC.

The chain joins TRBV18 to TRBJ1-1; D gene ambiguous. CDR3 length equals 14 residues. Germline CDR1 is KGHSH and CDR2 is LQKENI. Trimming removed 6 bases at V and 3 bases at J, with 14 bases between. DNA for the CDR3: TGTGCCAGCTCTACCAGTGGCAGTGACACTGAAGCTTTCTTT. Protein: CASSTSGSDTEAFF.

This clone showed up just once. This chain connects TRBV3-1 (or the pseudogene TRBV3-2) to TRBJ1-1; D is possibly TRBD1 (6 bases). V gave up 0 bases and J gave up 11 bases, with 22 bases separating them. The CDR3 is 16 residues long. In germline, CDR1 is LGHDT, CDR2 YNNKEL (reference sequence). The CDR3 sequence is CASSQETLTGAGSAFF. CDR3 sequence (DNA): TGTGCCAGCAGCCAAGAGACCTTGACAGGAGCAGGGTCGGCTTTCTTT.

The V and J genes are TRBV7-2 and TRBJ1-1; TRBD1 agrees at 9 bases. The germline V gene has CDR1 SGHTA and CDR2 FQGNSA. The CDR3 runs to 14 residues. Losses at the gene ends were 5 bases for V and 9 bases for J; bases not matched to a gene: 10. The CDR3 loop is CASSLDRGTIKAFF. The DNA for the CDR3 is TGTGCCAGCAGCCTAGACAGGGGGACCATCAAAGCTTTCTTT.